A selection of T cell receptor beta chains follows, all from one sample in a study of cytomegalovirus exposure and HLA in healthy donors. Data came from immunoSEQ multiplex PCR; TCRdb stores just in-frame clones and leaves some out. This sample has about 160,000 clones, with about 81% found just once. The sample taken for sequencing was PBMCs. The receptor source for this set is a woman in her forties or fifties in good health and CMV-seropositive. Each CDR3 is given with its conserved first and last residue. The D gene is left open where the match is weak. Size tells how often a clone was seen (once, few, many) or the class of an expanded clone, and some rows leave it out.

CDR3aa	CDR3nt	d_gene	len	v_gene	j_gene	abundance
CASKRDLDPDTQYF	TGTGCCAGCAAGCGGGACTTAGACCCAGATACGCAGTATTTT	TRBD2	14	TRBV2	TRBJ2-3	.
CASSQGPGGGFQETQYF	TGTGCCAGCAGCCAAGGTCCCGGGGGGGGATTCCAAGAGACCCAGTACTTC	TRBD2	17	TRBV14	TRBJ2-5	.
CSVEKAANTEAFF	TGCAGCGTTGAGAAGGCGGCGAACACTGAAGCTTTCTTT	.	13	TRBV29-1	TRBJ1-1	.
CASSPPGQGSDTQYF	TGTGCCAGCTCACCGCCCGGACAGGGATCAGATACGCAGTATTTT	TRBD1	15	TRBV18	TRBJ2-3	.
CASSDNPGGPGEQFF	TGCGCCAGCAGTGATAATCCGGGGGGGCCAGGAGAGCAGTTCTTC	TRBD2	15	TRBV10-1	TRBJ2-1	.
CASSSYRGGTEAFF	TGTGCCAGCAGCTCATACAGGGGAGGCACTGAAGCTTTCTTT	TRBD1	14	TRBV5-4	TRBJ1-1	.
CASSGFGTEQETQYF	TGTGCCAGCTCTGGGTTCGGGACAGAACAAGAGACCCAGTACTTC	TRBD1	15	TRBV2	TRBJ2-5	few
CASSLDRAAGYTF	TGTGCCAGCAGCTTAGACAGGGCCGCTGGCTACACCTTC	.	13	TRBV7-8	TRBJ1-2	.
CASSAHRGGNQPQHF	TGTGCCAGTAGTGCACACAGGGGAGGTAATCAGCCCCAGCATTTT	TRBD1	15	TRBV19	TRBJ1-5	.
CASSLVQGNTEAFF	TGTGCCAGCAGCTTAGTTCAGGGGAACACTGAAGCTTTCTTT	.	14	TRBV7-8	TRBJ1-1	.
CASSSLGQGNTEAFF	TGTGCCAGCAGCTCCCTGGGACAGGGGAACACTGAAGCTTTCTTT	TRBD1	15	TRBV7-6	TRBJ1-1	few
CASSSRQAGNTIYF	TGTGCCAGCAGTTCAAGACAGGCAGGAAACACCATATATTTT	.	14	TRBV7-9	TRBJ1-3	.
CASTFGTSKPGGQFF	TGTGCCAGCACCTTTGGGACAAGCAAACCGGGTGGGCAGTTCTTC	.	15	TRBV5-4	TRBJ2-1	.
CASSASGGAKYGYTF	TGTGCCAGCAGCGCCTCAGGGGGCGCGAAGTATGGCTACACCTTC	TRBD1	15	TRBV9	TRBJ1-2	.
CASSPPQGDASGYTF	TGTGCCAGCTCACCACCCCAGGGGGATGCCTCTGGCTACACCTTC	TRBD1	15	TRBV18	TRBJ1-2	.
CASNVRPGTDTQYF	TGTGCCAGCAACGTCAGGCCGGGCACAGATACGCAGTATTTT	.	14	TRBV6-1	TRBJ2-3	.
CASSPETGSGTQYF	TGTGCCAGCAGCCCCGAAACAGGGTCTGGGACCCAGTACTTC	.	14	TRBV5-4	TRBJ2-5	.
CASSTRSDRMNTGELFF	TGTGCCAGCAGTACCCGATCGGACAGGATGAACACCGGGGAGCTGTTTTTT	TRBD1	17	TRBV2	TRBJ2-2	few